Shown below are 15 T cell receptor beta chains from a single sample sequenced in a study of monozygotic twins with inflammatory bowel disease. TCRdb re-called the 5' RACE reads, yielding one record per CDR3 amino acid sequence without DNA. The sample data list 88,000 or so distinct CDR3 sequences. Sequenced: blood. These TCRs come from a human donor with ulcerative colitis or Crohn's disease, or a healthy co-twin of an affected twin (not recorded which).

This chain's CDR3 is CASSLWRGGGNTGELFF. The V and J genes are TRBV11-2 and TRBJ2-2; TCRdb lists TRBD1, though no DNA is available to test this call. CDR1 and CDR2 from the germline V gene are SGHAT and FQNNGV. The CDR3 runs 17 residues.

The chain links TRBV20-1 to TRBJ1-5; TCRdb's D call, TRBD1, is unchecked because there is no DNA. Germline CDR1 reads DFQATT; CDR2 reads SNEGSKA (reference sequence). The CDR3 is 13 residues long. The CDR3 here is CSAPRTGHQPQHF.

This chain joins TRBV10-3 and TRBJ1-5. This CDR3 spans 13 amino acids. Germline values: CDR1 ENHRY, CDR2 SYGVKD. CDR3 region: CAISVGGNQPQHF.

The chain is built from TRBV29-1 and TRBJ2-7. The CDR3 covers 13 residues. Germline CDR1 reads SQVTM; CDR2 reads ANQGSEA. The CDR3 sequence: CSVEWATSYEQYF.

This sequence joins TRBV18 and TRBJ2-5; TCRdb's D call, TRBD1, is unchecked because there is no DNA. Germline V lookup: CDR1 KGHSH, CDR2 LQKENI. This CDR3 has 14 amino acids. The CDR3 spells CASSLDSSTETQYF.

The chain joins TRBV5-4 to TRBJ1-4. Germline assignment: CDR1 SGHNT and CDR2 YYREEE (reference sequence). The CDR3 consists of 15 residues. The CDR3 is CASRADPRGNEKLFF.

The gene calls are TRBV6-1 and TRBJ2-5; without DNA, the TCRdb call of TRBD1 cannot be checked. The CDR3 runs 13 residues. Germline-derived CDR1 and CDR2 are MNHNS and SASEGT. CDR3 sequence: CASSGGRFQTQYF.

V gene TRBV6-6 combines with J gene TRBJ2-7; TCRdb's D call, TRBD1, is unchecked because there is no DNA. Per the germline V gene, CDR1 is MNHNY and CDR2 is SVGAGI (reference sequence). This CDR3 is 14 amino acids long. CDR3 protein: CASSYRTGNYEQYF.

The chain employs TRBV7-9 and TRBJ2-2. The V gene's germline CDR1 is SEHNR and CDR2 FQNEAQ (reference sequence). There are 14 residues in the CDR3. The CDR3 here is CASSLGSNTGELFF.

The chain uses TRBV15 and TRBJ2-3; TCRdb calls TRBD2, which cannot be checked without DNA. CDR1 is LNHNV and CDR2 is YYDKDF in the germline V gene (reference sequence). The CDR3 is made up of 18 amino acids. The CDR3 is CATSRDNLRGASTDTQYF. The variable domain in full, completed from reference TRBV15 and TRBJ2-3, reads DAMVIQNPRYQVTQFGKPVTLSCSQTLNHNVMYWYQQKSSQAPKLLFHYYDKDFNNEADTPDNFQSRRPNTSFCFLDIRSPGLGDTAMYLCATSRDNLRGASTDTQYFGPGTRLTVL.

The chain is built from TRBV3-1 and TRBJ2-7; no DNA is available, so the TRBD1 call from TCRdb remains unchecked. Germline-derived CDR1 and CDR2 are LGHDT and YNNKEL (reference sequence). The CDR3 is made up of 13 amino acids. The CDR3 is CASSPTEYYEQYF.

CDR3 sequence: CASSFGDVNTEAFF. The chain employs TRBV7-9 and TRBJ1-1. The CDR3 sequence is 14 residues long. Germline V gene sequence: CDR1 SEHNR, CDR2 FQNEAQ (reference sequence).

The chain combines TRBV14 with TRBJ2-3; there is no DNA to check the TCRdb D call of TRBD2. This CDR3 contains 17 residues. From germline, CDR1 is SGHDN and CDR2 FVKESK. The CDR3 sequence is CASSQGRTSGGEDTQYF.

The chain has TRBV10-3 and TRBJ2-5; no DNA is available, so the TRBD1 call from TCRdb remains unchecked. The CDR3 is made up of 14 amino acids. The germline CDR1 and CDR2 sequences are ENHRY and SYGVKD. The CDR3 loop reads CATKGEGGQETQYF.

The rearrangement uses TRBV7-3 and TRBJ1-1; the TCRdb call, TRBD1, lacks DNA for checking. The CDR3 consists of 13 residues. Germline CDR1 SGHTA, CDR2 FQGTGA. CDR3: CASSLNGGAEAFF.